This TCR beta chain was recovered during a study of cytomegalovirus exposure and HLA in healthy donors. In the study overall: Some 77 million unique TCRs from HLA-typed donors were held in an early release of data.

Study-wide findings and caveats: Clonal expansion was found to be greater in HLA-associated TCR beta chains than in equally common others in a later analysis.

This clone was seen more than once but under ten times. Its specificity is not known. With V trimmed by 2 bases and J by 4 bases, 14 bases remained unmatched. The CDR3 is made up of 19 amino acids. Per germline, CDR1 SGHTA and CDR2 FQGTGA. The PCR used 60 Vbeta and 13 Jbeta primers. Assay used: immunoSEQ multiplex PCR; TCRdb lists only in-frame clones, some missing. This sample has about 130,000 clones, with more than 75% found just once. This chain joins TRBV7-3 and TRBJ2-6, with 7 bases identical to TRBD2. Sequenced: PBMCs. The receptor's source is a woman aged 60-75 years in good health and CMV-seropositive. CDR3 region: CASSLRPSGPSAGANVLTF. The CDR3 nucleotides are TGTGCCAGCAGCTTACGGCCTAGCGGACCTAGCGCGGGGGCCAACGTCCTGACTTTC.